This T cell receptor beta chain was sequenced in a study of T-cell reconstitution after alpha-beta-depleted transplantation in children. The V gene end was trimmed by 5 bases and the J gene end by 3 bases; junction bases not matched to a gene: 4. Germline lookup yields CDR1 DFQATT and CDR2 SNEGSKA (reference sequence). The CDR3 is made up of 14 amino acids. Preparation of the TCRbeta library was carried out with unique molecular identifiers. TCRdb called the PCR reads again in MiXCR, with one record for every CDR3 protein. The sample lists about 580,000 distinct CDR3 sequences, roughly 23% occurring once.

Specimen: PBMCs, mostly from graft donor cells, collected 360 days after TCRalphabeta/CD19-depleted stem cell transplant. The J gene is TRBJ2-6, the V gene TRBV20-1; TRBD2 aligns across 7 bases. The source of this sequence is a boy in the first two years of life who had a stem cell transplant for acute myeloid leukemia, so the T cells may come from the graft donor. The CDR3 bases are TGCAGTGCTCTAAGCGGGGTTGGGGCCAACGTCCTGACTTTC. This sequence encodes CSALSGVGANVLTF.